This T cell receptor (beta chain) was profiled in a study of monozygotic twins with inflammatory bowel disease. An amount of 3500 ng of total RNA was used for each TCR library. TCRdb processed the 5' RACE reads again and assigns one entry to each CDR3 protein, with no DNA. The sample table sets out roughly 140,000 distinct CDR3 sequences. The CDR3 contains 14 residues. Material: blood. The chain joins TRBV21-1 to TRBJ1-4. TRBV21-1 is annotated as a pseudogene. The sequence came from a human donor with ulcerative colitis or Crohn's disease, or a healthy co-twin of an affected twin (not recorded which). CDR3 sequence reads: CASSKVLWIEKLFF.